This record concerns one TCR beta chain sequence. This clone was counted a single time. The clone's antigen remains unknown. Within one base of it there is no much larger clone, and no base qualities were kept. This sample is part of a study of blood T cell repertoires in COVID-19 (TCRdb year 2020). In terms of the full investigation: Samples from collaborators originated in the United States, Italy and Spain and spanned both the acute and convalescent phases of COVID-19. The material from the prospective study consisted of cDNA or gDNA derived from T cells, B-cell-depleted T cells, or PBMCs. Subjects who had been exposed to COVID-19, were actively infected with it, or had recovered from it provided the deeply sampled blood TCRbeta repertoires that made up the dataset. The repertoires were released in a freely available public database intended as a resource for research on the immune response to SARS-CoV-2. Samples were obtained from the ongoing ImmuneRACE study (first 160 participants) and from over a thousand subjects provided by 6 global collaborators. Sample metadata almost always included a de-identified subject ID, COVID-19 status, age in years and sex. Where available, HLA class I and class II types were obtained from metadata supplied by the sample provider rather than from assay-based typing. Results the study describes overall, beyond this receptor: The amount of clinical and demographic metadata varied by source and participant and was provided uncurated.

TCRbeta CDR3 regions were amplified from genomic DNA by means of the immunoSEQ Assay, a bias-controlled multiplex PCR. From the authors' description of their analysis: Nucleated cell counts per sample were estimated from amplification of reference gene primers within the assay. To quantify the absolute abundance of each unique TCRbeta CDR3 rearrangement, sequence reads were collapsed and filtered. For each sample, productive Simpson clonality was calculated as the square root of Simpson's diversity index across productive rearrangements. TCRdb took this table from immuneACCESS and kept in-frame rearrangements with V and J called. Such tables lack part of the clones; where checked against another copy, unresolved V genes explain under half of the gap, and the rest is unexplained. That table supplies the V and J calls and clone size; D and trimming were determined from the DNA. The sample contains around 150,000 clones, more than 75% of them found a single time. The top ten clonotypes cover approximately 1% of the sample.

CDR3 length: 16 amino acids, cysteine to phenylalanine. The sequence is cut down to CDR3 DNA, 48 bases in frame from base 1. Via the germline V gene, CDR1 is LGHNA and CDR2 YNFKEQ. The V and J ends are trimmed by 1 base and 0 bases, leaving 12 bases between them. Whole blood was collected in K2EDTA tubes by collaborating institutions according to the institutions' own protocols. For TCRbeta analysis, collaborators shipped samples as frozen whole blood, isolated PBMCs, or DNA extracted from either of those sample types. This clonotype was sampled from a man aged 40-49 years with acute or convalescent COVID-19. The chain is encoded by TRBV4-2 joined to TRBJ1-1, with TRBD1 perhaps the D gene, on 6 matching bases. The sequencing sample was made of peripheral blood. The CDR3 is CASSQGAGDMNTEAFF. The DNA sequence follows: TGTGCCAGCAGCCAAGGGGCAGGGGATATGAACACTGAAGCTTTCTTT.